The 30 T cell receptor beta chains in this list originate from one sample, sequenced in a study of T cell responses to AZD1222 COVID-19 vaccine. Only in-frame clones appear in the TCRdb table, and some are missing; sequencing was by immunoSEQ multiplex PCR. This sample has 130,000 or so clones; just over 90% occur once, and the top ten carry 0.9% to 1.2%. The source was peripheral blood, collected 28 days after the second AZD1222 dose. These receptors were collected from an adult who received the AZD1222 COVID-19 vaccine.

V and J are TRBV18 and TRBJ1-6; 11 bases fit TRBD1. CDR1 and CDR2 from the germline V gene are KGHSH and LQKENI. The CDR3 is made up of 14 amino acids. V lost 4 bases to trimming and J lost 8 bases; unmatched junction nucleotides: 1. CDR3 nucleotides: TGTGCCAGCTCACGGGGACAGGGGGATTCACCCCTCCACTTT. Translated, it gives CASSRGQGDSPLHF.

The chain uses TRBV30 and TRBJ1-3, with a possible D match to TRBD1 (5 bases). Germline CDR1 reads GTSNPN; CDR2 reads SVGIG (reference sequence). V was cut by 5 bases and J by 0 bases, with 11 bases left in between. The CDR3 extends over 14 amino acids. The CDR3 sequence is CAWGALFSGNTIYF. The CDR3 nucleotides are TGTGCCTGGGGGGCTCTTTTCTCTGGAAACACCATATATTTT.

This sequence joins TRBV19 and TRBJ2-1; D possibly corresponds to TRBD1 (8 bases). With 3 bases removed from V and 8 bases from J, the gap between germline ends came to 23 bases. Germline CDR1 and CDR2: LNHDA and SQIVND (reference sequence). CDR3 size: 17 residues. CDR3 DNA sequence: TGTGCCAGTAGTATTGGACAGGGATGGACTAGAAGCTATGAGCAGTTCTTC. It codes for CASSIGQGWTRSYEQFF.

The chain has TRBV5-1 and TRBJ2-5; 7 nucleotides agree with TRBD2. Germline V gives CDR1 SGHRS, CDR2 YFSETQ. Trimming at V came to 6 bases and at J to 3 bases, leaving 14 bases not matched to a gene. The CDR3 spans 16 residues. CDR3 loop: CASTTLPASGEETQYF. DNA for the CDR3: TGCGCCAGCACTACCCTTCCCGCTAGCGGTGAAGAGACCCAGTACTTC.

The V and J genes are TRBV21-1 and TRBJ2-2. TRBV21-1 has pseudogene status. The CDR3 runs 16 residues. CDR3 sequence: CASSKGRALYTGELFF. The CDR3 DNA reads TGTGCCAGCAGCAAAGGACGGGCACTTTACACCGGGGAGCTGTTTTTT.

The chain combines TRBV28 with TRBJ1-1, with 8 bases fitting TRBD1. The V segment lost 6 bases and the J segment 1 base; nucleotides outside the gene matches: 4. Germline V gene data show CDR1 as MDHEN and CDR2 as SYDVKM. This CDR3 is built from 14 residues. The CDR3 spells CASRRDRRNTEAFF. CDR3 DNA sequence: TGTGCCAGCAGGAGGGACAGGAGGAACACTGAAGCTTTCTTT.

The chain uses TRBV19 and TRBJ1-2; the D is unclear. Germline assignment: CDR1 LNHDA and CDR2 SQIVND (reference sequence). The CDR3 runs 13 residues. Trimming took 7 bases from V and 4 from J, leaving 13 bases between them. The CDR3 region has the DNA TGTGCCAGTACTGTGCGGGCCTTCTATGGCTACACCTTC. Translating it yields CASTVRAFYGYTF.

The CDR3: CASSFQDRDEQFF. The CDR3 DNA sequence: TGTGCCAGCAGCTTCCAAGACAGGGATGAGCAGTTCTTC. V and J are TRBV12-3 or TRBV12-4 and TRBJ2-1; 7 bases are shared with TRBD1. Unmatched junction bases numbered 7, after V lost 6 bases and J lost 8 bases. This CDR3 spans 13 amino acids.

The chain joins TRBV5-1 to TRBJ1-2, with TRBD1 as a possible D gene (6 bases). The CDR3 has 13 residues. From germline, CDR1 is SGHRS and CDR2 YFSETQ. Trimming shortened V by 0 bases and J by 8 bases, and 11 bases separated the two germline ends. The CDR3 reads CASSLAGADGYTF. In DNA, the CDR3 is TGCGCCAGCAGCTTGGCAGGGGCGGACGGCTACACCTTC.

This clone was recorded once. J is TRBJ1-1 and V is TRBV10-3; D perhaps matches TRBD1 (6 bases). Trimming removed 9 bases from V and 1 base from J, with 6 bases in between. Per the germline V gene, CDR1 is ENHRY and CDR2 is SYGVKD. The CDR3 has 11 amino acids. The CDR3 DNA reads TGTGCCATACAGGGGAACACTGAAGCTTTCTTT. It translates to CAIQGNTEAFF.

This clone has a single count. V usage is TRBV5-1 and J usage is TRBJ2-7; maybe TRBD1 (6 bases). Germline V gene sequence: CDR1 SGHRS, CDR2 YFSETQ. CDR3 length: 13 amino acids. Deletions cut 4 bases from V and 2 bases from J, with 10 bases between. In nucleotides, the CDR3 is TGCGCCAGCAGCCGGGACAACACCTACGAGCAGTACTTC. Translation: CASSRDNTYEQYF.

The CDR3 DNA reads as TGTGCCACCCATAAAACAGGGGGAAATACCGGGGAGCTGTTTTTT. This gives the protein CATHKTGGNTGELFF. The rearrangement links TRBV19 to TRBJ2-2; TRBD1 agrees at 8 bases. The trim removed 10 bases at V and 5 bases at J, leaving 12 bases unmatched. This CDR3 comprises 15 residues. CDR1 is LNHDA, CDR2 SQIVND, per germline (reference sequence).

The J gene is TRBJ1-2, the V gene TRBV5-1, with D tentatively TRBD1 (6 bases). The ends were cut back, 0 bases at V and 5 bases at J, with 8 bases in the middle. Germline V gives CDR1 SGHRS, CDR2 YFSETQ. The CDR3 loop spans 13 amino acids. CDR3 residues: CASSLGQDYGYTF. The CDR3, as DNA: TGCGCCAGCAGCTTGGGACAGGATTATGGCTACACCTTC. Supplemented by reference TRBV5-1 and TRBJ1-2, the full variable domain reads KAGVTQTPRYLIKTRGQQVTLSCSPISGHRSVSWYQQTPGQGLQFLFEYFSETQRNKGNFPGRFSGRQFSNSRSEMNVSTLELGDSALYLCASSLGQDYGYTFGSGTRLTVV.

This chain joins TRBV6-5 and TRBJ1-4; unclear D gene. The CDR3 runs 15 residues. Germline lookup yields CDR1 MNHEY and CDR2 SVGAGI. The V gene lost 5 bases and the J gene lost 7 bases, with 17 bases spanning the gap. CDR3: CASSISPNLGEKLFF. The CDR3, as DNA: TGTGCCAGCAGTATATCCCCAAACCTCGGTGAAAAACTGTTTTTT.

This sequence joins TRBV4-2 and TRBJ2-1; D may be TRBD1 (6 bases). Looked up from germline, CDR1 is LGHNA and CDR2 is YNFKEQ. CDR3 size: 14 residues. V lost 2 bases and J 9 bases, leaving 14 bases between the germline ends. CDR3 in amino acids: CASSQPPGTTEQFF. In DNA, the CDR3 is TGTGCCAGCAGCCAACCCCCCGGGACAACTGAGCAGTTCTTC.

The chain couples TRBV20-1 to TRBJ1-2, with a tentative D call TRBD1 (5 bases). The germline gives CDR1 DFQATT, CDR2 SNEGSKA (reference sequence). The V and J ends lost 5 bases and 6 bases respectively, with 10 bases between them. The CDR3 length is 11 residues. CDR3 sequence: CSASFRDGYTF. In DNA form, the CDR3 reads TGCAGTGCTTCTTTCAGGGATGGCTACACCTTC.

The chain carries TRBV5-1 and TRBJ2-2; TRBD2 matches at 9 bases. The V gene end was trimmed by 4 bases and the J gene end by 0 bases; junction bases not matched to a gene: 4. Germline V gene sequence: CDR1 SGHRS, CDR2 YFSETQ. The CDR3 sequence is 16 residues long. The CDR3 protein is CASSISSGTNTGELFF. The CDR3, as DNA: TGCGCCAGCAGCATATCTAGCGGGACGAACACCGGGGAGCTGTTTTTT.

The rearrangement joins TRBV27 to TRBJ1-3; D is uncertain. V lost 5 bases, J lost 0 bases, and 14 bases lay in between. This CDR3 region has 16 residues. CDR1 and CDR2 from the germline V gene are MNHEY and SMNVEV (reference sequence). CDR3 loop: CASSPFARSSGNTIYF. In nucleotides, the CDR3 is TGTGCCAGCAGTCCGTTTGCTAGGAGCTCTGGAAACACCATATATTTT.

V usage is TRBV2 and J usage is TRBJ2-7, with TRBD1 identical over 11 bases. Germline V gene lookup returns CDR1 SNHLY and CDR2 FYNNEI. The CDR3 loop spans 15 amino acids. The trim removed 4 bases at V and 3 bases at J, leaving 5 bases unmatched. The CDR3, as DNA: TGTGCCAGCAGTGCCCGGACAGGGGGCAGCTACGAGCAGTACTTC. This encodes CASSARTGGSYEQYF.

The chain has TRBV18 and TRBJ2-7; 9 nucleotides align to TRBD1. CDR1 is KGHSH and CDR2 is LQKENI in the germline V gene. J gave up 2 bases and V 2 bases, and 4 bases lay outside the gene matches. The CDR3 has 15 amino acids. CDR3 nucleotides: TGTGCCAGCTCACCAACGGACAGGGGAACCTACGAGCAGTACTTC. This sequence encodes CASSPTDRGTYEQYF.

This chain uses TRBV30 with TRBJ1-1; D is possibly TRBD1 (5 bases). The CDR3 sequence is 12 residues long. V shed 3 bases and J shed 5 bases, with 10 bases lying between them. CDR1 is GTSNPN and CDR2 is SVGIG in the germline V gene (reference sequence). The CDR3 DNA sequence: TGTGCCTGGAGGGGGGAAGGAACTGAAGCTTTCTTT. Residues: CAWRGEGTEAFF.

This sequence joins TRBV5-1 and TRBJ1-5, with a tentative D call TRBD1 (5 bases). CDR1 and CDR2 (germline): SGHRS, YFSETQ. The V and J ends lost 4 bases and 6 bases respectively, with 11 bases between them. The CDR3 covers 13 residues. CDR3 region: CASSRSGIQPQHF. The CDR3 bases are TGCGCCAGCAGCAGATCAGGGATTCAGCCCCAGCATTTT. Looking up the rest from reference TRBV5-1 and TRBJ1-5 gives the full variable domain: KAGVTQTPRYLIKTRGQQVTLSCSPISGHRSVSWYQQTPGQGLQFLFEYFSETQRNKGNFPGRFSGRQFSNSRSEMNVSTLELGDSALYLCASSRSGIQPQHFGDGTRLSIL.

This clone was seen just once. The rearrangement joins TRBV6-5 to TRBJ2-5; D perhaps matches TRBD2 (5 bases). Germline V CDR1 and CDR2: MNHEY, SVGAGI. This CDR3 spans 14 amino acids. The V and J ends lost 5 bases and 6 bases respectively, with 16 bases between them. The chain's CDR3 is CASSRGSLSQTQYF. The CDR3 nucleotides are TGTGCCAGCAGTAGAGGGAGCCTCTCCCAGACCCAGTACTTC.

The chain combines TRBV11-2 with TRBJ2-1, with 8 bases lining up with TRBD2. This CDR3 region has 15 residues. With V trimmed by 2 bases and J by 7 bases, 7 bases remained unmatched. Germline assignment: CDR1 SGHAT and CDR2 FQNNGV. CDR3 loop: CASSLLAGYLNEQFF. The CDR3 DNA reads TGTGCCAGCAGCTTATTAGCGGGATATTTAAATGAGCAGTTCTTC.

This chain links TRBV7-6 with TRBJ2-1; 13 bases are shared with TRBD2. The J segment lost 1 base and the V segment lost 5 bases, leaving 11 bases of the junction unmatched. Germline loops: CDR1 SGHVS, CDR2 FNYEAQ. The CDR3 contains 19 residues. The CDR3 region has the DNA TGTGCCAGCAGCCATAGGACTAGCGGGAGTATAGGGTCCTACAATGAGCAGTTCTTC. Translating it yields CASSHRTSGSIGSYNEQFF.

The CDR3 sequence: CASSLARQGVRGQPQHF. The CDR3 region has the DNA TGTGCCAGCAGTCTGGCCAGGCAGGGGGTAAGGGGTCAGCCCCAGCATTTT. V usage is TRBV28 and J usage is TRBJ1-5; 7 bases fit TRBD1. CDR1 is MDHEN and CDR2 is SYDVKM in the germline V gene. Germline trimming cut 5 bases from V and 6 bases from J; bases unmatched to any gene: 16. The CDR3 totals 17 residues.

The rearrangement uses TRBV29-1 and TRBJ1-3, with D possibly matching TRBD1 (5 bases). CDR1 and CDR2 from the germline V gene are SQVTM and ANQGSEA. V was clipped by 7 bases and J by 0 bases, with 10 bases between them. The CDR3 is 13 residues long. The CDR3 DNA is TGCAGCGACCAGGGACTCTCTGGAAACACCATATATTTT. Protein sequence: CSDQGLSGNTIYF. The whole variable domain, remainder taken from reference TRBV29-1 and TRBJ1-3, is SAVISQKPSRDICQRGTSLTIQCQVDSQVTMMFWYRQQPGQSLTLIATANQGSEATYESGFVIDKFPISRPNLTFSTLTVSNMSPEDSSIYLCSDQGLSGNTIYFGEGSWLTVV.

This chain connects TRBV15 to TRBJ2-5; no firm D call. Trimming stripped 1 base from V and 5 bases from J, with 5 bases between. Germline assignment: CDR1 LNHNV and CDR2 YYDKDF (reference sequence). The CDR3 is 12 residues long. CDR3 nucleotides: TGTGCCACCAGCAGAGTAGGGGAGACCCAGTACTTC. It translates to CATSRVGETQYF.

CDR3 in amino acids: CATSRAVGTGELFF. The CDR3 coding sequence is TGTGCCACCAGTAGGGCAGTAGGGACCGGGGAGCTGTTTTTT. This chain uses TRBV24-1 with TRBJ2-2; D is ambiguous. Germline CDR1 and CDR2: KGHDR and SFDVKD. V gave up 6 bases and J gave up 5 bases, with 12 bases separating them. The CDR3 has 14 amino acids.

The chain has TRBV9 and TRBJ2-7; TRBD2 matches 7 bases. This CDR3 has 15 amino acids. The germline V gene has CDR1 SGDLS and CDR2 YYNGEE. The ends lost 0 bases at V and 1 base at J; junction bases unmatched: 4. CDR3 in DNA: TGTGCCAGCAGCGTAGTGGCTAGCGGATCCTACGAGCAGTACTTC. Residues: CASSVVASGSYEQYF. The full variable domain, rest sourced from reference TRBV9 and TRBJ2-7, is DSGVTQTPKHLITATGQRVTLRCSPRSGDLSVYWYQQSLDQGLQFLIQYYNGEERAKGNILERFSAQQFPDLHSELNLSSLELGDSALYFCASSVVASGSYEQYFGPGTRLTVT.